Listed below are T cell receptor beta chains from one sample, sequenced in a study of cytomegalovirus exposure and HLA in healthy donors. Clones were read by immunoSEQ multiplex PCR, and TCRdb kept only the in-frame ones, dropping some. This sample has 100,000 to 120,000 clones; approximately 79% occur once, and the top ten carry around 5.9%. The sequenced material came from PBMCs. The receptors stem from a man aged 30 to 45 in good health and CMV-seropositive. CDR3s include the opening cysteine and the closing phenylalanine or tryptophan. The D gene is left open where the match is weak. Part of the rows lack a size; the others show once, few, many or a class for expanded clones.

TRBV6-1,-,TRBJ1-1,TRBD1,TGTGCCAGCAGTGCATCACAGGGGTCGGGCACTGAAGCTTTCTTT,CASSASQGSGTEAFF
TRBV9,-,TRBJ2-1,TRBD2,TGTGCCAGCAGCGTCAGCGGGGGGGCCTGGGGTGAGCAGTTCTTC,CASSVSGGAWGEQFF
TRBV6-4,few,TRBJ1-1,-,TGTGCCAGCAGTGACACGGAGACCGCCTTGGACACTGAAGCTTTCTTT,CASSDTETALDTEAFF
TRBV6-6,-,TRBJ1-4,-,TGTGCCAGCAGCTCCACTAGGGGAGGGGAAAAACTGTTTTTT,CASSSTRGGEKLFF
TRBV6-6,once,TRBJ1-1,-,TGTGCCAGCAGTGCACAGGGTAGTGACACTGAAGCTTTCTTT,CASSAQGSDTEAFF
TRBV7-2,few,TRBJ2-1,-,TGTGCCAGCAGCTTACAGGCAGGGGGAGGCAATGAGCAGTTCTTC,CASSLQAGGGNEQFF
TRBV27,-,TRBJ2-3,TRBD1,TGTGCCAGCAGTTTGTACAGGGGTGTTGGTGGTAGCACAGATACGCAGTATTTT,CASSLYRGVGGSTDTQYF
TRBV2,once,TRBJ2-6,-,TGTGCCAGCATTGCACACTCTGGGGCCAACGTCCTGACTTTC,CASIAHSGANVLTF
TRBV5-6,-,TRBJ2-1,-,TGTGCCAGCAGCCTGATCCCGGGGGACTCCTACAATGAGCAGTTCTTC,CASSLIPGDSYNEQFF
TRBV2,-,TRBJ2-1,TRBD2,TGTGCCAGCAAACTAGCGGGGTCGGATGAGCAGTTCTTC,CASKLAGSDEQFF
TRBV5-8,-,TRBJ1-2,-,TGTGCCAGCAGCTTTGGCGGAGGAGTGGACCTAAACTATGGCTACACCTTC,CASSFGGGVDLNYGYTF
TRBV5-1,-,TRBJ2-2,-,TGCGCCAGCAGGAACGGGTCTAGGACCGGGGAGCTGTTTTTT,CASRNGSRTGELFF
TRBV7-9,-,TRBJ2-5,-,TGTGCCAGCAGTCGGACAGAAGAGACCCAGTACTTC,CASSRTEETQYF
TRBV23-1,-,TRBJ1-2,-,TGCGCCAGCAGTCAATTTCACAGGGTATCGGGAGGCTACACCTTC,CASSQFHRVSGGYTF
TRBV5-5,-,TRBJ1-1,TRBD1,TGTGCCAGCAGCAGGGACAGGGGTAGGACAGCTTTCTTT,CASSRDRGRTAFF
TRBV30,-,TRBJ2-5,-,TGTGCCTGGAGTAAACAGGGGGGGGAGACCCAGTACTTC,CAWSKQGGETQYF
TRBV5-1,-,TRBJ2-1,-,TGCGCCAGCAGCTTTATCGAGGGCGGTGAGCAGTTCTTC,CASSFIEGGEQFF
TRBV5-1,once,TRBJ2-5,TRBD1,TGCGCCAGCAGCCGAGACAGGGGCAGGGAGACCCAGTACTTC,CASSRDRGRETQYF
TRBV19,-,TRBJ2-7,-,TGTGCCAGTAGTACCGGACAGACCCCCTACGAGCAGTACTTC,CASSTGQTPYEQYF
TRBV2,-,TRBJ2-1,TRBD2,TGTGCCACAAGCGGACTAGCGGCCTACAATGAGCAGTTCTTC,CATSGLAAYNEQFF